A single sample is the source of the 9 T cell receptor beta chains below, sequenced in a study of graft-versus-host responses after intestinal transplantation. The table came from immunoSEQ multiplex PCR; TCRdb's copy has only in-frame clones and leaves some out. The sample lists roughly 13,000 clones; approximately 84% were seen once. The sample was PBMCs, taken around 290 days after intestinal transplant. Receptors originate from a human patient who received an intestinal transplant, so some T cells may come from the graft donor.

Points on this clone: At one of its ends the junction is not consistent with the germline gene, which may arise from a read error. The gene calls are TRBV7-3 and TRBJ2-5, with 7 bases lining up with TRBD1. The V gene's germline CDR1 is SGHTA and CDR2 FQGTGA. The CDR3 extends over 13 amino acids. The CDR3, as DNA: TGTGCTAGCAGCTTAGACAGGGATGAGACCCAGTACTTC. Translating it yields CASSLDRDETQYF.

The chain is built from TRBV7-3 and TRBJ2-5, with a possible D match to TRBD1 (5 bases). V was clipped by 5 bases and J by 1 base, with 8 bases between them. The CDR3 runs 13 residues. Germline CDR1 SGHTA, CDR2 FQGTGA. For the CDR3, the DNA is TGTGCCAGCAGCCCGACAGTCCAAGAGACCCAGTACTTC. Translated: CASSPTVQETQYF.

The rearrangement joins TRBV19 to TRBJ2-1; no clear D gene. With 5 bases removed from V and 10 bases from J, the gap between germline ends came to 15 bases. The CDR3 is 13 residues long. Germline lookup yields CDR1 LNHDA and CDR2 SQIVND (reference sequence). The CDR3 DNA is TGTGCCAGTAGTCTCAGGACCCTTGGGGAGCAGTTCTTC. It encodes CASSLRTLGEQFF.

The V and J genes are TRBV4-3 and TRBJ1-2; 8 bases fit TRBD1. This CDR3 has 12 residues. Per the germline V gene, CDR1 is LGHNA and CDR2 is YSLEER. J gave up 8 bases and V 8 bases, and 7 bases lay outside the gene matches. The CDR3 loop reads CASGDRFGGYTF. CDR3 nucleotide sequence: TGCGCCAGCGGGGACAGGTTCGGCGGCTACACCTTC.

J is TRBJ2-2 and V is TRBV9; 7 bases map to TRBD2. Germline CDR1 and CDR2: SGDLS and YYNGEE. V shed 4 bases and J 2 bases; nucleotides not matched to a gene: 8. The CDR3 consists of 16 residues. CDR3 DNA: TGTGCCAGCAGCCTAGGGGAGGGACCAAACACCGGGGAGCTGTTTTTT. It yields the protein CASSLGEGPNTGELFF.

This clone appeared once. The V call is TRBV15, the J call TRBJ1-2, with 7 bases fitting TRBD1. V gave up 5 bases and J gave up 3 bases; unmatched junction bases: 3. This CDR3 spans 13 amino acids. From germline, CDR1 is LNHNV and CDR2 YYDKDF (reference sequence). CDR3 coding DNA: TGTGCCACCAGCGAGACAGGGTACTATGGCTACACCTTC. The encoded protein is CATSETGYYGYTF.

The chain has TRBV11-2 and TRBJ1-3, with 8 positions matching TRBD1. The J segment lost 4 bases and the V segment lost 2 bases, leaving 7 bases of the junction unmatched. This CDR3 region has 16 residues. Germline CDR1 is SGHAT and CDR2 is FQNNGV. CDR3 in amino acids: CASSLRPTGVGNTIYF. CDR3 DNA sequence: TGTGCCAGCAGCTTAAGGCCGACAGGGGTCGGAAACACCATATATTTT.

This clone was found once. At one end the junction does not follow the germline gene, possibly because of a read error. This specimen includes other DNA sequences encoding the same CDR3. The V and J genes are TRBV27 and TRBJ1-1; 8 bases agree with TRBD1. The CDR3 is made up of 14 amino acids. Germline assignment: CDR1 MNHEY and CDR2 SMNVEV (reference sequence). The CDR3 DNA sequence: TGTGCCAGCAGTTTTAGGACAGGGACTACTGAGGCTTTCTTT. Protein: CASSFRTGTTEAFF.

This clone occurred once. The chain is built from TRBV5-6 and TRBJ2-2; possible D gene TRBD2, 5 bases. The CDR3 spans 14 residues. Germline-derived CDR1 and CDR2 are SGHDT and YYEEEE. The V gene lost 6 bases and the J gene lost 0 bases, with 9 bases spanning the gap. The CDR3 protein is CASTRTPNTGELFF. The CDR3 nucleotides read TGTGCCAGCACCCGGACTCCGAACACCGGGGAGCTGTTTTTT. The whole variable domain, remainder taken from reference TRBV5-6 and TRBJ2-2, is DAGVTQSPTHLIKTRGQQVTLRCSPKSGHDTVSWYQQALGQGPQFIFQYYEEEERQRGNFPDRFSGHQFPNYSSELNVNALLLGDSALYLCASTRTPNTGELFFGEGSRLTVL.